Each of the 15 T cell receptor beta chains below was sequenced from the same sample in a study of T cell clonotyping in hematopoietic cell transplantation. Method: immunoSEQ multiplex PCR; TCRdb's copy keeps in-frame clones and lacks some. Seen here are around 16,000 clones, about 57% observed once, and the top ten hold about 11%. The source material was PBMCs, sampled 30 days after allogeneic stem cell transplant. The source is a male patient aged 45-60 years who had an allogeneic stem cell transplant from an unrelated donor, so T cells may come from the graft donor. Some clones in this sample may be carry-over from other donors' samples.

This clone was seen only a few times. This chain's CDR3 is CASSLVGYGYTF. Written as DNA, the CDR3 is TGTGCCAGCAGTTTAGTGGGGTATGGCTACACCTTC. This sequence joins TRBV28 and TRBJ1-2; D unclear. From germline, CDR1 is MDHEN and CDR2 SYDVKM. CDR3 size: 12 residues. The germline V and J ends were trimmed by 2 bases and 5 bases, with 6 bases remaining between them.

This chain links TRBV30 with TRBJ1-2, with 7 bases identical to TRBD1. The CDR3 is 14 amino acids. Germline CDR1 and CDR2: GTSNPN and SVGIG (reference sequence). V shed 2 bases, J shed 9 bases, and the junction held 12 bases outside the gene matches. CDR3: CAWSPTGHPWSYTF. CDR3 sequence (DNA): TGTGCCTGGAGTCCGACAGGGCACCCTTGGAGCTACACCTTC.

The CDR3 region has the DNA TGCGCCAGCAGTTCGGAGAAGGGAGAGGAGACCCAGTACTTC. This codes for CASSSEKGEETQYF. The chain employs TRBV23-1 and TRBJ2-5; possible D gene TRBD2, 5 bases. TRBV23-1 is sorted into the ORF group, with uncertain function. Between the trimmed V and J ends, which lost 5 bases and 5 bases, there was a span of 15 bases. CDR3 length equals 14 residues.

This sequence joins TRBV29-1 and TRBJ2-5, with D uncertain. With 3 bases removed from V and 0 bases from J, the gap between germline ends came to 11 bases. CDR1 is SQVTM, CDR2 ANQGSEA, per germline. This CDR3 is 14 amino acids long. The DNA of the CDR3 is TGCAGCGTTGATCCGGGCCGGTACCAAGAGACCCAGTACTTC. This translates into CSVDPGRYQETQYF.

The V call is TRBV30, the J call TRBJ1-2; D not resolved. Deletions cut 3 bases from V and 0 bases from J, with 14 bases between. The length of the CDR3 is 15 residues. Germline CDR1 is GTSNPN and CDR2 is SVGIG (reference sequence). CDR3 in DNA: TGTGCCTGGAGGCTCGTCGGACGATCTAACTATGGCTACACCTTC. Residues: CAWRLVGRSNYGYTF.

The V call is TRBV2, the J call TRBJ1-1; D is uncertain. Germline CDR1 SNHLY, CDR2 FYNNEI. V lost 5 bases, J lost 3 bases, and 10 bases lay in between. The CDR3 has 13 amino acids. Here the CDR3 DNA reads TGTGCCAGCAGTCAACAGAGGGACACTGAAGCTTTCTTT. Its protein is CASSQQRDTEAFF.

The chain uses TRBV5-6 and TRBJ2-2; 8 bases fit TRBD1. Germline CDR1 reads SGHDT; CDR2 reads YYEEEE. The CDR3 consists of 16 residues. V was clipped by 2 bases and J by 3 bases; unmatched bases: 6. The CDR3 protein is CASSLRQGPYTGELFF. DNA of the CDR3: TGTGCCAGCAGCTTACGACAGGGGCCCTACACCGGGGAGCTGTTTTTT.

The chain is built from TRBV14 and TRBJ1-6, with a tentative D call TRBD1 (5 bases). Germline V gene data show CDR1 as SGHDN and CDR2 as FVKESK. V was clipped by 3 bases and J by 5 bases, with 11 bases between them. The CDR3 loop spans 15 amino acids. In nucleotides, the CDR3 is TGTGCCAGCAGCCAGGGGACGGCTAATAATTCACCCCTCCACTTT. Protein sequence: CASSQGTANNSPLHF.

By sample fraction, this clone is medium-sized. The J gene is TRBJ2-1, the V gene TRBV14; D assignment may be TRBD1 or TRBD2 (5 bases each). The V and J ends lost 1 base and 10 bases respectively, with 5 bases between them. This CDR3 spans 11 amino acids. The germline gives CDR1 SGHDN, CDR2 FVKESK. The CDR3: CASSQGGEQFF. As DNA, the CDR3 is TGTGCCAGCAGCCAAGGGGGGGAGCAGTTCTTC. The full variable domain, completed using reference TRBV14 and TRBJ2-1, is EAGVTQFPSHSVIEKGQTVTLRCDPISGHDNLYWYRRVMGKEIKFLLHFVKESKQDESGMPNNRFLAERTGGTYSTLKVQPAELEDSGVYFCASSQGGEQFFGPGTRLTVL.

This clone was seen a few times. The chain joins TRBV15 to TRBJ1-2; D is undetermined. V lost 2 bases to trimming and J lost 4 bases, with 8 bases between them. This CDR3 has 13 amino acids. Germline lookup yields CDR1 LNHNV and CDR2 YYDKDF (reference sequence). This CDR3 reads CATSRTAAYGYTF. The CDR3 DNA reads TGTGCCACCAGCAGAACAGCTGCCTATGGCTACACCTTC.

V usage is TRBV30 and J usage is TRBJ1-1; D remains ambiguous. This CDR3 is 13 amino acids long. Trimming left V 0 bases short and J 4 bases short, with 9 bases between. CDR1 is GTSNPN, CDR2 SVGIG, per germline (reference sequence). This CDR3 reads CAWSVHKGTEAFF. For the CDR3, the DNA is TGTGCCTGGAGTGTACACAAGGGCACTGAAGCTTTCTTT. The full variable domain, rest sourced from reference TRBV30 and TRBJ1-1, is SQTIHQWPATLVQPVGSPLSLECTVEGTSNPNLYWYRQAAGRGLQLLFYSVGIGQISSEVPQNLSASRPQDRQFILSSKKLLLSDSGFYLCAWSVHKGTEAFFGQGTRLTVV.

The chain joins TRBV29-1 to TRBJ2-3, with D possibly called TRBD1 or TRBD2 (5 bases each). CDR1 and CDR2 (germline): SQVTM, ANQGSEA. Trimming took off 4 bases at V and 4 bases at J, with 15 bases between the two ends. The CDR3 sequence is 14 residues long. This CDR3 is CSVVRPSGPDTQYF. The CDR3 DNA sequence: TGCAGCGTTGTTCGGCCCTCGGGGCCAGATACGCAGTATTTT.

J is TRBJ1-1 and V is TRBV28, with 7 bases that match TRBD1. Trimming took 11 bases from V and 5 from J; bases not matched to a gene: 8. Per germline, CDR1 MDHEN and CDR2 SYDVKM. This CDR3 has 12 amino acids. The CDR3 nucleotides read TGTGCCGGATACAGGGGTGAGACTGAAGCTTTCTTT. Translated, it gives CAGYRGETEAFF.

This clone was observed a handful of times. The V call is TRBV28, the J call TRBJ1-5; no reliable D call. Germline lookup yields CDR1 MDHEN and CDR2 SYDVKM. V lost 6 bases and J lost 4, with 7 bases in between. The CDR3 covers 12 residues. CDR3 DNA: TGTGCCAGCAGCTTGATGAATCAGCCCCAGCATTTT. Protein product: CASSLMNQPQHF.

This clone was observed a few times. The chain uses TRBV6-5 and TRBJ1-2, with a tentative D call TRBD1 (5 bases). The length of the CDR3 is 14 residues. Germline CDR1 reads MNHEY; CDR2 reads SVGAGI. Trimming shortened V by 5 bases and J by 2 bases, and 12 bases separated the two germline ends. The chain's CDR3 is CASSRTSGNYGYTF. The CDR3, as DNA: TGTGCCAGCAGTAGGACGTCAGGGAACTATGGCTACACCTTC.